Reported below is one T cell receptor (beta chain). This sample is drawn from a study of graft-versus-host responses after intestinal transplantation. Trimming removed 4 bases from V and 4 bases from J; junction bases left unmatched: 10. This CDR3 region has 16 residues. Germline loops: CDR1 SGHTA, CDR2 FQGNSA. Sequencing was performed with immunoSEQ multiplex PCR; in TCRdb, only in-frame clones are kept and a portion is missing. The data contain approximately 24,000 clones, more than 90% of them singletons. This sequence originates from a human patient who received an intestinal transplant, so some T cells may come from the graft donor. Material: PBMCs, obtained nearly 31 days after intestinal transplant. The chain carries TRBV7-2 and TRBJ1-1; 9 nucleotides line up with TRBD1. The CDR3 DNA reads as TGTGCCAGCAGCTCTGACTGGGACAGGGAGGGCACTGAAGCTTTCTTT. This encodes CASSSDWDREGTEAFF.